This T cell receptor (beta chain) appears in the sequencing data of a study of Ad26.COV2.S vaccination and SARS-CoV-2 variants. This clone appeared a single time. The CDR3 extends over 15 amino acids. The germline V and J ends were trimmed by 4 bases and 3 bases, with 14 bases remaining between them. Germline CDR1 and CDR2: SGDLS and YYNGEE. The treatment here: 15 to 20 received Ad26.COV2.S at low or high dose, single or two shots; about 5 received placebo; per-sample allocation not given. Samples analyzed were those drawn on day 63 after the first vaccine or placebo injection. The table came from immunoSEQ multiplex PCR; TCRdb's copy has only in-frame clones and leaves some out. The data hold about 480,000 clones, with around 88% observed a single time.

Sequencing used peripheral blood, obtained in a trial of Ad26.COV2.S vaccine versus placebo. The chain employs TRBV9 and TRBJ1-3; D is uncertain. This sequence was found in a person aged 18-60 years who received the Ad26.COV2.S COVID-19 vaccine or a placebo. CDR3 coding DNA: TGTGCCAGCAGCTTCACCGTGGAGGGTGGAAACACCATATATTTT. Protein product: CASSFTVEGGNTIYF. Supplemented by reference TRBV9 and TRBJ1-3, the full variable domain reads DSGVTQTPKHLITATGQRVTLRCSPRSGDLSVYWYQQSLDQGLQFLIQYYNGEERAKGNILERFSAQQFPDLHSELNLSSLELGDSALYFCASSFTVEGGNTIYFGEGSWLTVV.